Listed here are 17 T cell receptor beta chains from one sample, sequenced in a study of human T cells and chemical hapten exposure (dated by TCRdb to the early 2020s). To prepare the library, RACE was applied. The run used a NextSeq 500. Starting from the raw public reads, TCRdb applied fastp trimming at Q25, assembled clones with MiXCR and retained in-frame beta chains. For every CDR3 protein sequence, its rows merge into one entry that carries the most common genes and DNA. Here the sample has fewer than 400,000 distinct CDR3 sequences; about 7% occur a single time. The top ten clonotypes cover about 8% of the sample. Sample time point, as interpreted from the label and publication: patch test 1, 2 weeks after DPC sensitization. In the paper's terms, the treatment or condition label means: therapeutic diphenylcyclopropenone sensitization with weekly scalp DPC. The starting material was whole blood, obtained in connection with sensitization to the hapten diphenylcyclopropenone (DPC). Source of these receptors: a woman under 30 with alopecia areata. Some clones in this sample may be carry-over from other donors' samples.

In the case of this clonotype: This clone may be a read error of a much larger clone one base away. This chain joins TRBV6-5 and TRBJ1-1; D call uncertain. Trimming cost V 2 bases and J 1 base, with 8 bases left between them. Germline V gives CDR1 MNHEY, CDR2 SVGAGI. The CDR3 runs to 14 residues. CDR3 coding DNA: TGTGCCAGCAGTTACAGGCAGAAGAACACTGAAGCTTTCTTT. Protein: CASSYRQKNTEAFF.

The chain recombines TRBV20-1 with TRBJ1-2; D call uncertain. This CDR3 contains 10 residues. Germline assignment: CDR1 DFQATT and CDR2 SNEGSKA (reference sequence). V lost 4 bases and J 8 bases, leaving 8 bases between the germline ends. CDR3 sequence reads: CSAKWYGYTF. CDR3 in DNA: TGCAGTGCTAAGTGGTACGGCTACACCTTC.

This clonotype occurred many times. CDR3 residues: CASSQVSYTIPSGNTIYF. CDR3 nucleotides: TGTGCCAGCAGCCAAGTTTCTTACACGATACCCTCTGGAAACACCATATATTTT. This chain connects TRBV4-2 to TRBJ1-3; no firm D call. The germline V gene encodes CDR1 LGHNA and CDR2 YNFKEQ. The CDR3 spans 18 residues. V was clipped by 1 base and J by 0 bases, with 16 bases between them.

The sample holds many counts of this clonotype. The chain has TRBV7-9 and TRBJ2-7; D gene ambiguous. The CDR3 is 14 residues long. Germline V gene lookup returns CDR1 SEHNR and CDR2 FQNEAQ (reference sequence). V was clipped by 1 base and J by 6 bases, with 13 bases between them. The CDR3 sequence is CASSLEVSRSEQYF. In DNA form, the CDR3 reads TGTGCCAGCAGCTTAGAAGTGAGTCGGTCCGAGCAGTACTTC.

In its sample, this clonotype was seen a few times. The chain carries TRBV7-2 and TRBJ1-5, with D hard to call. CDR1 is SGHTA, CDR2 FQGNSA, per germline. V was pared by 3 bases and J by 6 bases, with 9 bases between. The CDR3 consists of 13 residues. CDR3 DNA: TGTGCCAGCAGCTTGGAGGGAGCTCAGCCCCAGCATTTT. Amino acid sequence: CASSLEGAQPQHF.

This clonotype was found many times. The DNA for the CDR3 is TGTGCCAGCAGTGGGAACGGATATACCGGGGAGCTGTTTTTT. Protein sequence: CASSGNGYTGELFF. This rearrangement joins TRBV2 to TRBJ2-2; no clear D gene. From germline, CDR1 is SNHLY and CDR2 FYNNEI. The V and J ends lost 4 bases and 5 bases respectively, with 11 bases between them. The CDR3 covers 14 residues.

At least ten counts were recorded for this clonotype. J is TRBJ2-7 and V is TRBV4-2; the D is unclear. Germline CDR1 reads LGHNA; CDR2 reads YNFKEQ. The CDR3 consists of 17 residues. Trimming shortened V by 0 bases and J by 2 bases, and 17 bases separated the two germline ends. The DNA for the CDR3 is TGTGCCAGCAGCCAAGAAGGTCTCGAGCGTACTCCCTACGAGCAGTACTTC. It codes for CASSQEGLERTPYEQYF.

This chain uses TRBV28 with TRBJ2-7; 9 nucleotides align to TRBD1. The germline CDR1 and CDR2 sequences are MDHEN and SYDVKM. The trim removed 4 bases at V and 4 bases at J, leaving 5 bases unmatched. This CDR3 is 14 amino acids long. The DNA for the CDR3 is TGTGCCAGCAGTTCCTGGGACAGGGTTTACGAGCAGTACTTC. This sequence encodes CASSSWDRVYEQYF.

This clonotype was seen only a few times. The chain uses TRBV12-3 or TRBV12-4 and TRBJ1-1, with D possibly TRBD1 on 5 matching bases. The CDR3 extends over 12 amino acids. The V end lost 5 bases, the J end lost 4 bases, and 8 bases lay between the germline ends. CDR3 sequence: CASSADSTEAFF. The CDR3, as DNA: TGTGCCAGCAGTGCCGACAGCACTGAAGCTTTCTTT.

This clonotype was seen a few times. The chain has TRBV14 and TRBJ1-2, with no clear D. Germline V lookup: CDR1 SGHDN, CDR2 FVKESK. V was shortened by 4 bases and J by 2 bases, with 14 bases between the two germline ends. This CDR3 contains 15 residues. In DNA form, the CDR3 reads TGTGCCAGCAGCCCGCGTTGGGAGGCCAACTATGGCTACACCTTC. As protein: CASSPRWEANYGYTF.

This clonotype was seen repeatedly, ten times or more. The chain links TRBV7-2 to TRBJ2-1, with 9 nucleotides matching TRBD2. The J segment lost 10 bases and the V segment lost 3 bases, leaving 10 bases of the junction unmatched. The CDR3 contains 15 residues. The germline CDR1 and CDR2 sequences are SGHTA and FQGNSA. The CDR3 DNA sequence: TGTGCCAGCAGCTTTGACCGGACTAGCGTTGAAGAGCAGTTCTTC. Protein product: CASSFDRTSVEEQFF.

This clonotype was found many times. The chain carries TRBV27 and TRBJ1-5; no clear D. The CDR3 totals 12 residues. Looked up from germline, CDR1 is MNHEY and CDR2 is SMNVEV (reference sequence). The V end was cut by 5 bases, the J end by 7 bases, with 9 bases between. The CDR3 spells CASSRGNQPQHF. CDR3 nucleotide sequence: TGTGCCAGCAGTAGAGGGAACCAGCCCCAGCATTTT.

This clonotype was recorded many times. The chain uses TRBV2 and TRBJ2-3; 7 bases align to TRBD2. Germline lookup yields CDR1 SNHLY and CDR2 FYNNEI. The J segment lost 4 bases and the V segment lost 4 bases, leaving 2 bases of the junction unmatched. This CDR3 contains 13 residues. The CDR3, as DNA: TGTGCCAGCAGTGGTGGGGGGGCAGATACGCAGTATTTT. Its protein product is CASSGGGADTQYF.

The chain is built from TRBV28 and TRBJ1-5; no firm D call. There are 12 residues in the CDR3. Looked up from germline, CDR1 is MDHEN and CDR2 is SYDVKM. V lost 2 bases, J lost 6 bases, and 5 bases lay in between. The CDR3 spells CASSLLTQPQHF. The CDR3 DNA sequence: TGTGCCAGCAGTTTACTTACTCAGCCCCAGCATTTT.

This clonotype was counted ten times or more. V and J are TRBV4-2 and TRBJ2-7, with D unresolved. Germline CDR1 reads LGHNA; CDR2 reads YNFKEQ. There are 12 residues in the CDR3. V was cut by 0 bases and J by 9 bases, with 9 bases left in between. CDR3 sequence: CASSQDVKPQYF. CDR3 in DNA: TGTGCCAGCAGCCAAGACGTGAAACCGCAGTACTTC.

A few counts support this clonotype. This sequence joins TRBV10-3 and TRBJ1-1; 7 bases map to TRBD1. J was trimmed by 0 bases and V by 0 bases; bases with no gene match: 10. Germline CDR1 ENHRY, CDR2 SYGVKD. This CDR3 region has 18 residues. The CDR3 sequence: CAISESITYRGMNTEAFF. The CDR3 bases are TGTGCCATCAGTGAGTCGATTACATACAGGGGAATGAACACTGAAGCTTTCTTT.

The chain combines TRBV6-6 with TRBJ1-4; D unresolved. V was clipped by 5 bases and J by 0 bases, with 16 bases between them. CDR1 and CDR2 from the germline V gene are MNHNY and SVGAGI (reference sequence). The CDR3 has 17 amino acids. The CDR3 sequence is CASSPQNRGPTNEKLFF. CDR3 DNA sequence: TGTGCCAGCAGTCCTCAAAACCGGGGTCCAACTAATGAAAAACTGTTTTTT.